Listed here are 21 T cell receptor beta chains from one sample, sequenced in a study of shared clonotypes between healthy human individuals. CD45RO negativity and positive selection for CCR7 defined naive CD8 cells, a population that excluded terminally differentiated effector memory CD45RA+ cells. Sequencing was performed with immunoSEQ multiplex PCR; in TCRdb, only in-frame clones are kept and a portion is missing. The repertoire includes 450,000 to 700,000 clones, about 95% of them detected once, and about 0.11% sits in the top ten. The specimen was naive CD8+ T cells sorted from blood. The receptor source for this set is a woman in her thirties in good health.

As concerns this clone: This CDR3 is also generated by other DNA sequences in the sample. The chain uses TRBV7-9 and TRBJ2-7; 11 bases agree with TRBD2. Per the germline V gene, CDR1 is SEHNR and CDR2 is FQNEAQ (reference sequence). The CDR3 length is 15 residues. The ends lost 6 bases at V and 1 base at J; junction bases unmatched: 5. The CDR3, as DNA: TGTGCCAGCAGTCCCGGGACTAGCGGATCCTACGAGCAGTACTTC. It yields the protein CASSPGTSGSYEQYF.

The J gene is TRBJ2-1, the V gene TRBV27, with 10 bases identical to TRBD2. V shed 1 base and J 4 bases; nucleotides not matched to a gene: 4. This CDR3 is built from 16 residues. The V gene's germline CDR1 is MNHEY and CDR2 SMNVEV (reference sequence). The DNA of the CDR3 is TGTGCCAGCAGTTTATTGGGGACTAGCGAATACAATGAGCAGTTCTTC. Translated, it gives CASSLLGTSEYNEQFF.

This sequence joins TRBV28 and TRBJ2-3, with D tentatively TRBD2 (6 bases). This CDR3 contains 13 residues. Germline V CDR1 and CDR2: MDHEN, SYDVKM. The germline V and J ends were trimmed by 8 bases and 2 bases, with 11 bases remaining between them. DNA for the CDR3: TGTGCCAGCCGACGGGACTTCACAGATACGCAGTATTTT. Translated: CASRRDFTDTQYF. Full variable domain (missing parts from reference TRBV28 and TRBJ2-3): DVKVTQSSRYLVKRTGEKVFLECVQDMDHENMFWYRQDPGLGLRLIYFSYDVKMKEKGDIPEGYSVSREKKERFSLILESASTNQTSMYLCASRRDFTDTQYFGPGTRLTVL.

The chain combines TRBV5-1 with TRBJ2-1; TRBD2 is a possible D gene (6 bases). Trimming took off 6 bases at V and 4 bases at J, with 17 bases between the two ends. This CDR3 is 15 amino acids long. CDR1 is SGHRS, CDR2 YFSETQ, per germline. Written as DNA, the CDR3 is TGCGCCAGCACCCGGGGGAGCGGACAATACAATGAGCAGTTCTTC. Translating gives CASTRGSGQYNEQFF.

The CDR3 nucleotides read TGCGCCAGCAGCCAAGATGTCGCAGGGGGCAACACTGAAGCTTTCTTT. Translating it yields CASSQDVAGGNTEAFF. The J gene is TRBJ1-1, the V gene TRBV4-1; 8 nucleotides agree with TRBD1. V lost 0 bases and J lost 2; bases outside the gene matches: 5. CDR1 and CDR2 (germline): MGHRA, YSYEKL. The CDR3 sequence is 16 residues long.

The V and J genes are TRBV27 and TRBJ2-1; TRBD2 aligns across 8 bases. The CDR3 runs 16 residues. After removal of 8 bases from V and 4 bases from J, the junction contained 13 bases not matched to a gene. CDR1 and CDR2 from the germline V gene are MNHEY and SMNVEV (reference sequence). The CDR3 DNA reads as TGTGCCAGCCGGCGGGGGGAGGCAGCGATATACAATGAGCAGTTCTTC. The encoded protein is CASRRGEAAIYNEQFF.

This clone was seen once. The chain employs TRBV5-4 and TRBJ2-7, with 9 nucleotides matching TRBD2. Germline lookup yields CDR1 SGHNT and CDR2 YYREEE (reference sequence). The junction had 4 bases not matched to a gene; V was cut back by 4 bases and J by 2 bases. The CDR3 extends over 14 amino acids. The CDR3 nucleotides read TGTGCCAGCAGCGAGGGACTAGCAGCCTACGAGCAGTACTTC. As protein: CASSEGLAAYEQYF.

The genes are TRBV7-9 and TRBJ2-6, with unresolved D. The V end was cut by 4 bases, the J end by 0 bases, with 4 bases between. Looked up from germline, CDR1 is SEHNR and CDR2 is FQNEAQ (reference sequence). This CDR3 spans 14 amino acids. CDR3 bases: TGTGCCAGCAGCTCTAACTCTGGGGCCAACGTCCTGACTTTC. As protein: CASSSNSGANVLTF.

V and J are TRBV7-6 and TRBJ2-1, with 10 bases lining up with TRBD2. The CDR3 has 20 amino acids. The J segment lost 8 bases and the V segment lost 1 base, leaving 20 bases of the junction unmatched. CDR1 SGHVS and CDR2 FNYEAQ come from the germline V gene. CDR3 coding DNA: TGTGCCAGCAGCTTAGACCCTAGGAGCGGGAGGGCCCTCACCTCGGATGAGCAGTTCTTC. This encodes CASSLDPRSGRALTSDEQFF.

The J gene is TRBJ2-7, the V gene TRBV4-1; D perhaps matches TRBD2 (5 bases). Germline V gives CDR1 MGHRA, CDR2 YSYEKL. V lost 2 bases and J lost 6, with 8 bases in between. The CDR3 loop spans 12 amino acids. This CDR3 reads CASSQRGLEQYF. The CDR3 DNA is TGCGCCAGCAGCCAACGAGGGCTCGAGCAGTACTTC.

This sequence joins TRBV7-2 and TRBJ2-1, with 8 nucleotides matching TRBD2. Trimming took 5 bases from V and 3 from J; bases not matched to a gene: 12. CDR1 is SGHTA, CDR2 FQGNSA, per germline. This CDR3 is 17 amino acids long. In nucleotides, the CDR3 is TGTGCCAGCAGCCCCTCCCTACTACTAGCGGACTACAATGAGCAGTTCTTC. Amino acids: CASSPSLLLADYNEQFF.

This chain links TRBV7-9 with TRBJ2-1; TRBD1 aligns across 7 bases. Germline CDR1 and CDR2: SEHNR and FQNEAQ (reference sequence). V shed 4 bases, J shed 4 bases, and the junction held 4 bases outside the gene matches. CDR3 length: 14 amino acids. As DNA, the CDR3 is TGTGCCAGCAGCTCCCCGGGACAGTACAATGAGCAGTTCTTC. This encodes CASSSPGQYNEQFF.

The J gene is TRBJ2-7, the V gene TRBV6-6, with a weak D call TRBD1 (5 bases). In germline, CDR1 is MNHNY, CDR2 SVGAGI (reference sequence). V gave up 4 bases and J gave up 0 bases, with 13 bases separating them. The CDR3 has 15 amino acids. CDR3 loop: CASSSGTGFSYEQYF. CDR3 in DNA: TGTGCCAGCAGTTCGGGTACAGGTTTCTCCTACGAGCAGTACTTC.

The chain employs TRBV7-9 and TRBJ1-6, with D tentatively TRBD1 (5 bases). The CDR3 length is 15 residues. The V gene's germline CDR1 is SEHNR and CDR2 FQNEAQ (reference sequence). V was pared by 2 bases and J by 7 bases, with 12 bases between. CDR3 nucleotide sequence: TGTGCCAGCAGCTTAAGTGCCTGGGACAATTCACCCCTCCACTTT. Amino acid sequence: CASSLSAWDNSPLHF. Variable domain in full (rest from reference TRBV7-9 and TRBJ1-6): DTGVSQNPRHKITKRGQNVTFRCDPISEHNRLYWYRQTLGQGPEFLTYFQNEAQLEKSRLLSDRFSAERPKGSFSTLEIQRTEQGDSAMYLCASSLSAWDNSPLHFGNGTRLTVT.

V is TRBV2 and J is TRBJ2-3, with 9 bases that match TRBD2. In germline, CDR1 is SNHLY, CDR2 FYNNEI. The V and J ends lost 3 bases and 12 bases, in that order; junction bases with no gene match: 4. The CDR3 extends over 12 amino acids. CDR3 region: CASSDASGIQYF. CDR3 DNA sequence: TGTGCCAGCAGTGACGCTAGCGGGATCCAGTATTTT.

The chain couples TRBV4-1 to TRBJ2-7; 8 nucleotides match TRBD1. The CDR3 is 16 residues long. The germline CDR1 and CDR2 sequences are MGHRA and YSYEKL. V lost 4 bases and J lost 0; bases outside the gene matches: 8. This CDR3 is CASSLLPGQDSYEQYF. CDR3 nucleotides: TGCGCCAGCAGCCTGCTGCCGGGACAGGACTCCTACGAGCAGTACTTC.

The gene calls are TRBV13 and TRBJ2-2; TRBD2 matches at 7 bases. The CDR3 covers 16 residues. Germline loops: CDR1 PRHDT, CDR2 FYEKMQ (reference sequence). After removal of 4 bases from V and 2 bases from J, the junction contained 7 bases not matched to a gene. The CDR3 is CASSSDGGFNTGELFF. Written as DNA, the CDR3 is TGTGCCAGCAGCTCAGACGGGGGGTTTAACACCGGGGAGCTGTTTTTT.

This chain links TRBV6-5 with TRBJ1-2, with no clear D. Trimming left V 0 bases short and J 7 bases short, with 9 bases between. Germline V gene lookup returns CDR1 MNHEY and CDR2 SVGAGI. The CDR3 length is 13 residues. DNA of the CDR3: TGTGCCAGCAGTTACTCGAGTGACACTGGCTACACCTTC. Protein sequence: CASSYSSDTGYTF.

The CDR3 here is CASSWEQGSDYEQYF. In DNA, the CDR3 is TGTGCCAGCAGCTGGGAACAGGGATCGGACTACGAGCAGTACTTC. This rearrangement joins TRBV7-9 to TRBJ2-7; maybe TRBD1 (6 bases). The CDR3 is made up of 15 amino acids. V was pared by 4 bases and J by 3 bases, with 16 bases between. Germline-derived CDR1 and CDR2 are SEHNR and FQNEAQ (reference sequence). Looking up the rest from reference TRBV7-9 and TRBJ2-7 gives the full variable domain: DTGVSQNPRHKITKRGQNVTFRCDPISEHNRLYWYRQTLGQGPEFLTYFQNEAQLEKSRLLSDRFSAERPKGSFSTLEIQRTEQGDSAMYLCASSWEQGSDYEQYFGPGTRLTVT.

The V and J genes are TRBV7-2 and TRBJ2-2; 8 nucleotides align to TRBD2. Trimming at V came to 1 base and at J to 6 bases, leaving 7 bases not matched to a gene. Germline V gene lookup returns CDR1 SGHTA and CDR2 FQGNSA. CDR3 size: 16 residues. This CDR3 is CASSLVRLARAGELFF. The CDR3 nucleotides are TGTGCCAGCAGCTTAGTCAGACTAGCGCGGGCCGGGGAGCTGTTTTTT.

This clone was observed a few times. V and J are TRBV2 and TRBJ2-1, with TRBD1 matching over 10 bases. Germline CDR1 is SNHLY and CDR2 is FYNNEI. The CDR3 length is 11 residues. V dropped 9 bases and J dropped 14; count of bases not matched to a gene: 7. The CDR3 DNA sequence: TGTGCCAGAAGAGGTGGGACAGGGGAGTTCTTC. It codes for CARRGGTGEFF.